Each of the 30 T cell receptor beta chains below was sequenced from the same sample in a study of shared clonotypes between healthy human individuals. Terminally differentiated effector memory CD45RA+ cells were excluded by CCR7 positive selection of CD45RO-negative cells. Sequencing was performed with immunoSEQ multiplex PCR; in TCRdb, only in-frame clones are kept and a portion is missing. The sample consists of hundreds of thousands of clones, nearly 98% of them appearing once. Sequenced: naive CD8+ T cells sorted from blood. These receptors all come from a man aged 30-40 years in good health.

J is TRBJ2-7 and V is TRBV20-1; the match to TRBD1 covers 7 bases. The CDR3 has 11 residues. V lost 6 bases to trimming and J lost 3 bases; unmatched junction nucleotides: 2. Germline-derived CDR1 and CDR2 are DFQATT and SNEGSKA (reference sequence). CDR3 nucleotides: TGCAGTGCCTGGGACAGCTACGAGCAGTACTTC. Translation gives CSAWDSYEQYF.

This clone showed up just once. The chain carries TRBV19 and TRBJ2-7, with a tentative D call TRBD1 (5 bases). The CDR3 is made up of 14 amino acids. Germline V gene data show CDR1 as LNHDA and CDR2 as SQIVND (reference sequence). V was clipped by 5 bases and J by 4 bases, with 15 bases between them. The CDR3 DNA reads TGTGCCAGTAGTGTAGCCGGCAGGGAATACGAGCAGTACTTC. Translation gives CASSVAGREYEQYF.

The CDR3 spells CASSATGTGWHF. The CDR3 nucleotides are TGTGCCAGCAGCGCAACCGGGACAGGGTGGCATTTT. The V gene is TRBV7-2, the J gene TRBJ1-5; 9 positions match TRBD1. Germline V CDR1 and CDR2: SGHTA, FQGNSA. Trimming at V came to 5 bases and at J to 15 bases, leaving 8 bases not matched to a gene. This CDR3 spans 12 amino acids.

The CDR3 is CASSFASSKSYGYTF. DNA of the CDR3: TGTGCCAGCAGCTTCGCAAGTAGTAAGAGCTATGGCTACACCTTC. The chain has TRBV7-2 and TRBJ1-2; D gene ambiguous. Germline V lookup: CDR1 SGHTA, CDR2 FQGNSA. The CDR3 is 15 amino acids. Trimming left V 3 bases short and J 4 bases short, with 15 bases between. Full variable domain (rest looked up from reference TRBV7-2 and TRBJ1-2): GAGVSQSPSNKVTEKGKDVELRCDPISGHTALYWYRQSLGQGLEFLIYFQGNSAPDKSGLPSDRFSAERTGGSVSTLTIQRTQQEDSAVYLCASSFASSKSYGYTFGSGTRLTVV.

The chain is built from TRBV7-6 and TRBJ2-5; D possibly corresponds to TRBD2 (5 bases). V was cut by 0 bases and J by 0 bases, with 14 bases left in between. The length of the CDR3 is 17 residues. Germline V gene sequence: CDR1 SGHVS, CDR2 FNYEAQ. The CDR3 DNA follows: TGTGCCAGCAGCTTAGCGTCGGGATTACCTTACCAAGAGACCCAGTACTTC. Translating gives CASSLASGLPYQETQYF.

V and J are TRBV4-1 and TRBJ2-1; the match to TRBD2 covers 7 bases. V shed 2 bases and J 7 bases; nucleotides not matched to a gene: 2. Germline V gene sequence: CDR1 MGHRA, CDR2 YSYEKL. The CDR3 has 13 amino acids. The CDR3 is CASSQTLANEQFF. The CDR3 DNA follows: TGCGCCAGCAGCCAAACACTAGCGAATGAGCAGTTCTTC.

This chain connects TRBV27 to TRBJ1-2; 9 bases are a match to TRBD1. The CDR3 has 15 residues. V lost 0 bases, J lost 13 bases, and 12 bases stayed unmatched. CDR1 and CDR2 from the germline V gene are MNHEY and SMNVEV (reference sequence). The CDR3 bases are TGTGCCAGCAGTTTATCTTACCGGGACAGGGTATCGGTCACCTTC. It encodes CASSLSYRDRVSVTF.

J is TRBJ1-5 and V is TRBV12-2; TRBD1, the D gene given by the table, was not confirmed from the DNA. TRBV12-2 is a pseudogene. The CDR3 loop spans 18 amino acids. The CDR3 region is CASRRRPGTGFSNQPQHF. The CDR3 DNA reads TGTGCAAGTCGCCGACGTCCCGGGACAGGGTTTAGCAATCAGCCCCAGCATTTT.

The chain recombines TRBV29-1 with TRBJ2-6, with D perhaps TRBD1 (6 bases). The germline gives CDR1 SQVTM, CDR2 ANQGSEA. The V and J ends lost 6 bases and 0 bases respectively, with 18 bases between them. The CDR3 is 17 amino acids. CDR3 nucleotides: TGCAGCGTCACCGGGACAACCGAATCCTCTGGGGCCAACGTCCTGACTTTC. Its translation is CSVTGTTESSGANVLTF.

The J gene is TRBJ2-7, the V gene TRBV5-4, with 8 bases aligning to TRBD2. Germline V CDR1 and CDR2: SGHNT, YYREEE (reference sequence). Trimming removed 4 bases from V and 6 bases from J; junction bases left unmatched: 12. The CDR3 totals 15 residues. The chain's CDR3 is CASSMGMAGGSEQYF. CDR3 sequence (DNA): TGTGCCAGCAGCATGGGAATGGCGGGAGGCAGCGAGCAGTACTTC.

The chain joins TRBV6-1 to TRBJ2-7, with 10 bases fitting TRBD1. Germline CDR1 is MNHNS and CDR2 is SASEGT. V shed 2 bases and J 5 bases; nucleotides not matched to a gene: 6. The CDR3 covers 15 residues. The DNA of the CDR3 is TGTGCCAGCAGTGAATGGGGGACAGGGGTCGACGAGCAGTACTTC. Encoded protein: CASSEWGTGVDEQYF.

Here the CDR3 DNA reads TGTGCCAGCAGTGACGAAGGGGTTACCGGGGAGCTGTTTTTT. Protein: CASSDEGVTGELFF. This chain links TRBV6-4 with TRBJ2-2; possibly TRBD1 for D (5 bases). V was cut by 2 bases and J by 5 bases, with 9 bases left in between. Germline V gene lookup returns CDR1 MRHNA and CDR2 SNTAGT. The CDR3 is 14 residues long.

The gene calls are TRBV19 and TRBJ1-3; weak D call: TRBD1 (5 bases). This CDR3 is 14 amino acids long. V gave up 8 bases and J gave up 2 bases, with 13 bases separating them. Germline-derived CDR1 and CDR2 are LNHDA and SQIVND (reference sequence). The DNA for the CDR3 is TGTGCCAGTGGTTCTTTGGGGCCTGGAAACACCATATATTTT. Protein: CASGSLGPGNTIYF. The entire variable domain, with the rest obtained from reference TRBV19 and TRBJ1-3, is as follows: DGGITQSPKYLFRKEGQNVTLSCEQNLNHDAMYWYRQDPGQGLRLIYYSQIVNDFQKGDIAEGYSVSREKKESFPLTVTSAQKNPTAFYLCASGSLGPGNTIYFGEGSWLTVV.

The chain links TRBV28 to TRBJ2-1, with a weak D call TRBD2 (5 bases). This CDR3 spans 15 amino acids. V lost 3 bases, J lost 8 bases, and 17 bases lay in between. Germline V gene data show CDR1 as MDHEN and CDR2 as SYDVKM. The CDR3 spells CASSFPARGFYEQFF. For the CDR3, the DNA is TGTGCCAGCAGTTTTCCCGCCCGGGGATTCTATGAGCAGTTCTTC.

The chain joins TRBV10-3 to TRBJ2-7; TRBD2 is a possible D gene (6 bases). V was clipped by 3 bases and J by 5 bases, with 14 bases between them. Germline CDR1 and CDR2: ENHRY and SYGVKD. This CDR3 is built from 14 residues. CDR3 sequence (DNA): TGTGCCATCAGTGACACTAGCTATTTGGACGAGCAGTACTTC. It translates to CAISDTSYLDEQYF.

The chain couples TRBV11-2 to TRBJ2-7; 10 bases align to TRBD2. V lost 5 bases, J lost 2 bases, and 12 bases stayed unmatched. The CDR3 contains 17 residues. Germline assignment: CDR1 SGHAT and CDR2 FQNNGV. DNA for the CDR3: TGTGCCAGCAGCCCGGGCCTAGCGGGAGTCTTGGCCTACGAGCAGTACTTC. Its translation: CASSPGLAGVLAYEQYF.

The chain has TRBV7-9 and TRBJ2-7, with 12 nucleotides matching TRBD2. This CDR3 has 15 amino acids. J lost 5 bases, V lost 6 bases, and 8 bases had no gene match. The germline CDR1 and CDR2 sequences are SEHNR and FQNEAQ (reference sequence). The CDR3 here is CASRRLAGGPNEQYF. In DNA, the CDR3 is TGTGCCAGCAGGAGGCTAGCGGGAGGGCCCAACGAGCAGTACTTC.

V and J are TRBV30 and TRBJ1-5; 7 nucleotides agree with TRBD1. Germline CDR1 reads GTSNPN; CDR2 reads SVGIG (reference sequence). Germline trimming cut 4 bases from V and 4 bases from J; bases unmatched to any gene: 7. This CDR3 spans 14 amino acids. The CDR3 region has the DNA TGTGCCTGGATGACAGGGCTGGGGAATCAGCCCCAGCATTTT. Translation: CAWMTGLGNQPQHF.

This clone has a handful of counts. CDR3 residues: CASSTLTSGSVNEQYF. In DNA form, the CDR3 reads TGTGCCAGCAGCACCCTCACTAGCGGGAGTGTCAACGAGCAGTACTTC. The chain has TRBV7-9 and TRBJ2-7; 11 positions agree with TRBD2. Per germline, CDR1 SEHNR and CDR2 FQNEAQ (reference sequence). The V segment lost 5 bases and the J segment 5 bases; nucleotides outside the gene matches: 11. This CDR3 is 16 amino acids long.

The chain has TRBV28 and TRBJ2-5; D may correspond to TRBD1 or TRBD2 (5 bases each). Germline CDR1 MDHEN, CDR2 SYDVKM. This CDR3 has 13 amino acids. V gave up 3 bases and J gave up 7 bases, with 12 bases separating them. DNA for the CDR3: TGTGCCAGCAGTTTGAGGGGAAGGGGGACCCAGTACTTC. Protein product: CASSLRGRGTQYF. Complete variable domain (other parts from reference TRBV28 and TRBJ2-5): DVKVTQSSRYLVKRTGEKVFLECVQDMDHENMFWYRQDPGLGLRLIYFSYDVKMKEKGDIPEGYSVSREKKERFSLILESASTNQTSMYLCASSLRGRGTQYFGPGTRLLVL.

The chain couples TRBV27 to TRBJ1-4; D remains unclear. The V end was cut by 0 bases, the J end by 7 bases, with 12 bases between. Germline V gives CDR1 MNHEY, CDR2 SMNVEV (reference sequence). CDR3 length: 15 residues. For the CDR3, the DNA is TGTGCCAGCAGTTTATCTACTGATATTACTGAAAAACTGTTTTTT. Translation gives CASSLSTDITEKLFF.

In DNA, the CDR3 is TGTGCCAGCAGCTTACGGCTAGCCCGTGAGCAGTACTTC. Translated: CASSLRLAREQYF. The chain couples TRBV13 to TRBJ2-7; weak D call: TRBD2 (5 bases). The CDR3 runs 13 residues. Germline loops: CDR1 PRHDT, CDR2 FYEKMQ (reference sequence). Deletions cut 2 bases from V and 7 bases from J, with 12 bases between.

As DNA, the CDR3 is TGTGCCAGCAGTTTAGGACTTAACACCGGGGAGCTGTTTTTT. It translates to CASSLGLNTGELFF. V gene TRBV28 combines with J gene TRBJ2-2; D is possibly TRBD2 (5 bases). Per germline, CDR1 MDHEN and CDR2 SYDVKM. CDR3 length equals 14 residues. V shed 2 bases and J shed 2 bases, with 6 bases lying between them.

V is TRBV29-1 and J is TRBJ2-1, with 7 positions matching TRBD1. The V segment lost 3 bases and the J segment 5 bases; nucleotides outside the gene matches: 10. Germline CDR1 and CDR2: SQVTM and ANQGSEA. The CDR3 has 15 residues. In DNA, the CDR3 is TGCAGCGTTGACCCGGTGGCAGGGGGAGACAATGAGCAGTTCTTC. This translates into CSVDPVAGGDNEQFF.

The chain uses TRBV7-9 and TRBJ2-7; 8 nucleotides agree with TRBD2. The J segment lost 7 bases and the V segment lost 10 bases, leaving 9 bases of the junction unmatched. There are 12 residues in the CDR3. The V gene's germline CDR1 is SEHNR and CDR2 FQNEAQ (reference sequence). This chain's CDR3 is CATQKGGGEQYF. CDR3 DNA: TGTGCCACCCAAAAGGGCGGGGGGGAGCAGTACTTC.

The chain is built from TRBV7-6 and TRBJ2-7; D perhaps matches TRBD2 (5 bases). This CDR3 has 17 amino acids. Germline CDR1 SGHVS, CDR2 FNYEAQ. Trimming pared 2 bases from V and 0 bases from J, leaving 17 bases between. DNA of the CDR3: TGTGCCAGCAGCTTAAAGGGTGGACTCGAGAGCTCCTACGAGCAGTACTTC. This encodes CASSLKGGLESSYEQYF.

The chain couples TRBV4-1 to TRBJ2-7; D may correspond to TRBD1 or TRBD2 (5 bases each). CDR3 size: 14 residues. V lost 1 base and J lost 5, with 12 bases in between. Germline V CDR1 and CDR2: MGHRA, YSYEKL. CDR3 sequence: CASSQGLGTHEQYF. The CDR3 DNA reads TGCGCCAGCAGCCAAGGGCTGGGGACCCACGAGCAGTACTTC.

This sequence joins TRBV28 and TRBJ1-5; D remains unclear. V lost 5 bases and J lost 5, with 19 bases in between. Germline V gene lookup returns CDR1 MDHEN and CDR2 SYDVKM. The CDR3 runs to 16 residues. The CDR3 DNA reads TGTGCCAGCAGTCCGACCTCGGGGAAAGGCGATCAGCCCCAGCATTTT. Translated: CASSPTSGKGDQPQHF. The full variable domain, its missing parts supplied by reference TRBV28 and TRBJ1-5, is DVKVTQSSRYLVKRTGEKVFLECVQDMDHENMFWYRQDPGLGLRLIYFSYDVKMKEKGDIPEGYSVSREKKERFSLILESASTNQTSMYLCASSPTSGKGDQPQHFGDGTRLSIL.

This chain uses TRBV27 with TRBJ1-1; 8 bases fit TRBD1. V trimming: 4 bases; J trimming: 0 bases; junction bases outside the gene matches: 4. This CDR3 contains 15 residues. The V gene's germline CDR1 is MNHEY and CDR2 SMNVEV (reference sequence). The CDR3 bases are TGTGCCAGCAGTTACCACAGGGGGTTGAACACTGAAGCTTTCTTT. This gives the protein CASSYHRGLNTEAFF.

The gene calls are TRBV7-6 and TRBJ1-1; no clear D. Germline V gene sequence: CDR1 SGHVS, CDR2 FNYEAQ. The CDR3 consists of 13 residues. V was pared by 1 base and J by 5 bases, with 8 bases between. As DNA, the CDR3 is TGTGCCAGCAGCTTAGAACCGGGAACTGAAGCTTTCTTT. Its protein product is CASSLEPGTEAFF. The full variable domain, its missing parts supplied by reference TRBV7-6 and TRBJ1-1, is GAGVSQSPRYKVTKRGQDVALRCDPISGHVSLYWYRQALGQGPEFLTYFNYEAQQDKSGLPNDRFSAERPEGSISTLTIQRTEQRDSAMYRCASSLEPGTEAFFGQGTRLTVV.